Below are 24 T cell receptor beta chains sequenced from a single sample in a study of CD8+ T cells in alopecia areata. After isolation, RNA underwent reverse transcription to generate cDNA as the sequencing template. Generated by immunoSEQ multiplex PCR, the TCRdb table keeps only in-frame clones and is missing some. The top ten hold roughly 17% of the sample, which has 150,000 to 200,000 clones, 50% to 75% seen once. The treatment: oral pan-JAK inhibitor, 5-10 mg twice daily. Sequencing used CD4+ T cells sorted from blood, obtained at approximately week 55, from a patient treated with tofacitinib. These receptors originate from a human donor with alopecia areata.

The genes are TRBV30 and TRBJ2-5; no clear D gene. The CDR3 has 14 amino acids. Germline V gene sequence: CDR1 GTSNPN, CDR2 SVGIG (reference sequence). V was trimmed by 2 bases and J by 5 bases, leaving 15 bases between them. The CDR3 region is CAWSWLGLGETQYF. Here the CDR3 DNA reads TGTGCCTGGAGTTGGTTAGGCCTAGGGGAGACCCAGTACTTC.

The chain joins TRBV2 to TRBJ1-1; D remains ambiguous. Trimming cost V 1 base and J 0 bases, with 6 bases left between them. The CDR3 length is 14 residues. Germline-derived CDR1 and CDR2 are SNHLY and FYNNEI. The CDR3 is CASSEGRMNTEAFF. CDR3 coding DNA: TGTGCCAGCAGTGAAGGGCGGATGAACACTGAAGCTTTCTTT.

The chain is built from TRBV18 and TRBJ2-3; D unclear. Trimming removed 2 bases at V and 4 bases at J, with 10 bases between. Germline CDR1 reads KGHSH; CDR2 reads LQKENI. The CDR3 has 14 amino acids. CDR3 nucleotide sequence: TGTGCCAGCTCACCATTGGGTAGGGCAGATACGCAGTATTTT. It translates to CASSPLGRADTQYF.

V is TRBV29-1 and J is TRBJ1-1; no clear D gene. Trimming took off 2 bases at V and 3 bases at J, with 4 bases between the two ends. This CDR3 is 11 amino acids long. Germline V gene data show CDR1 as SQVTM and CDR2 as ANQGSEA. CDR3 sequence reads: CSVEIYTEAFF. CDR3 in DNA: TGCAGCGTTGAAATATACACTGAAGCTTTCTTT.

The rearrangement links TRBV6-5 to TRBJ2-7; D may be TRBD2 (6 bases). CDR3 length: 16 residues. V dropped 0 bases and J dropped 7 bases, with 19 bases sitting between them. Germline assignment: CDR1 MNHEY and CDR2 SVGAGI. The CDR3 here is CASSYSGSGPVWEQYF. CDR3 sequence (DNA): TGTGCCAGCAGTTACTCCGGAAGCGGGCCGGTATGGGAGCAGTACTTC.

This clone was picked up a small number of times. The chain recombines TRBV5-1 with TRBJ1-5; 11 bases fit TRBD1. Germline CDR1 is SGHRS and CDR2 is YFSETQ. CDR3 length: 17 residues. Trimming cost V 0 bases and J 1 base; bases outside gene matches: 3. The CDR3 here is CASSLGTGGASNQPQHF. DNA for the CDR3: TGCGCCAGCAGCTTGGGGACAGGGGGCGCGAGCAATCAGCCCCAGCATTTT.

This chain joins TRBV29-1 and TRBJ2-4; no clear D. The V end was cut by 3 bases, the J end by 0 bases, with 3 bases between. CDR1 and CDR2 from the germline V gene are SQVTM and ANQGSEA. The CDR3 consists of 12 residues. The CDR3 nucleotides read TGCAGCGTTGATCTAGCCAAAAACATTCAGTACTTC. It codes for CSVDLAKNIQYF.

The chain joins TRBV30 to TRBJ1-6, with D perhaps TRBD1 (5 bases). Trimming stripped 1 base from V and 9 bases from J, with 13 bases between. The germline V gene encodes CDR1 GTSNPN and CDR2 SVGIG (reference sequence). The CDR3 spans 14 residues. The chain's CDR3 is CAWSDGATSSPLHF. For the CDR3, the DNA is TGTGCCTGGAGTGATGGGGCGACGAGTTCACCCCTCCACTTT.

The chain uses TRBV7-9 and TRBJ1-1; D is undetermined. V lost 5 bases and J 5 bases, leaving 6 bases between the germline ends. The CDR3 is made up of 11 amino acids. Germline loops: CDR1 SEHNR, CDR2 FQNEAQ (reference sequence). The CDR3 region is CASSRSTEAFF. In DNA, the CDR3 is TGTGCCAGCAGCCGTAGTACTGAAGCTTTCTTT.

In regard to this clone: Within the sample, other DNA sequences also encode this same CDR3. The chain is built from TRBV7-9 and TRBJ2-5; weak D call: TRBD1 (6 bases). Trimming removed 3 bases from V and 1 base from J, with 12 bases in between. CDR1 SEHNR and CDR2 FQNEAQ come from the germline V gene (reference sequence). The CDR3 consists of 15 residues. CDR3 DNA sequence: TGTGCCAGCAGCTTTCCAGGGGCCCTCCAAGAGACCCAGTACTTC. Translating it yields CASSFPGALQETQYF. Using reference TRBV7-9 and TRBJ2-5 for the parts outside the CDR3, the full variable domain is DTGVSQNPRHKITKRGQNVTFRCDPISEHNRLYWYRQTLGQGPEFLTYFQNEAQLEKSRLLSDRFSAERPKGSFSTLEIQRTEQGDSAMYLCASSFPGALQETQYFGPGTRLLVL.

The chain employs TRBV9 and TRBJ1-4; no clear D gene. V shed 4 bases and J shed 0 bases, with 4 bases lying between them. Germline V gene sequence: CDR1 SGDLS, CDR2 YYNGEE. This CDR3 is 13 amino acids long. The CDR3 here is CASSSATNEKLFF. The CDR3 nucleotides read TGTGCCAGCAGCTCTGCAACTAATGAAAAACTGTTTTTT. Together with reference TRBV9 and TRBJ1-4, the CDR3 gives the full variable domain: DSGVTQTPKHLITATGQRVTLRCSPRSGDLSVYWYQQSLDQGLQFLIQYYNGEERAKGNILERFSAQQFPDLHSELNLSSLELGDSALYFCASSSATNEKLFFGSGTQLSVL.

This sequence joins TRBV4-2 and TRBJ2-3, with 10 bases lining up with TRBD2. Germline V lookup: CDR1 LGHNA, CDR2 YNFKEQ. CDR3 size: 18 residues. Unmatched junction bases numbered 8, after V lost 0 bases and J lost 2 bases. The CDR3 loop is CASSQDEDSGGYTDTQYF. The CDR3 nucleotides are TGTGCCAGCAGCCAAGATGAGGATAGCGGGGGGTACACAGATACGCAGTATTTT.

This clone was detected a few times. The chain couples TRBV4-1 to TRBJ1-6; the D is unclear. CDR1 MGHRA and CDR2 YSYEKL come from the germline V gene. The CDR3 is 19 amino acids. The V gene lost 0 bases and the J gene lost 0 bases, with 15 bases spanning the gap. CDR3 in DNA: TGCGCCAGCAGCCAAGAATTAGTGTTTCGGAGCTCCTATAATTCACCCCTCCACTTT. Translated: CASSQELVFRSSYNSPLHF.

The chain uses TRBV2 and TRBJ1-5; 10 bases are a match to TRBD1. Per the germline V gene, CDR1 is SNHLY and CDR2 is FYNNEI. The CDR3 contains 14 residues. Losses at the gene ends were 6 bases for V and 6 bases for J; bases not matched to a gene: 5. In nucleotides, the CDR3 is TGTGCCAGCAGCCCTAGACAGGGGGCTCAGCCCCAGCATTTT. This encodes CASSPRQGAQPQHF.

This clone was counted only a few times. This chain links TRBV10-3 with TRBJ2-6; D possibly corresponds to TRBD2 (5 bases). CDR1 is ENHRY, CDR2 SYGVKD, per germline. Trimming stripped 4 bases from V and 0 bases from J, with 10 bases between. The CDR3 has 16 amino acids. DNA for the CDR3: TGTGCCATCAGTGGGACTGGGAACTCTGGGGCCAACGTCCTGACTTTC. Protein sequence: CAISGTGNSGANVLTF.

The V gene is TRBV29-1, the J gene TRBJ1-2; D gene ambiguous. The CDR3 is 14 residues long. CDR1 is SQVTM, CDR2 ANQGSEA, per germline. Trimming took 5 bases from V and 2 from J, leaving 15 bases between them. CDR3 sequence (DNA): TGCAGCGTTTCATTGCGGCATTCGAACTATGGCTACACCTTC. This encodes CSVSLRHSNYGYTF.

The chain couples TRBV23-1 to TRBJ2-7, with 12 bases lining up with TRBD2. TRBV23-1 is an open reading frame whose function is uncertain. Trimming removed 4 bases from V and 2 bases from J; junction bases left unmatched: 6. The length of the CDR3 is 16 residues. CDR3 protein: CASSRLAGDRTYEQYF. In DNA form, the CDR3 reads TGCGCCAGCAGTCGACTAGCGGGGGATAGAACCTACGAGCAGTACTTC.

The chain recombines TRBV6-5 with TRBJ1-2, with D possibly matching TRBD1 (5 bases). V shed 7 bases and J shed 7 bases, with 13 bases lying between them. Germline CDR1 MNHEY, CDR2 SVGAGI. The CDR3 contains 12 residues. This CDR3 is CASTEWGGGYTF. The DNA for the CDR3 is TGTGCCAGCACCGAATGGGGCGGTGGCTACACCTTC.

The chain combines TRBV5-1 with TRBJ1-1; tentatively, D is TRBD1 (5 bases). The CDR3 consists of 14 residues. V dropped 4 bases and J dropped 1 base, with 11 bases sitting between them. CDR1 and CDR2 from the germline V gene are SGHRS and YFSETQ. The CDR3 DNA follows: TGCGCCAGCAGCCCAACGGGGGGGAACACTGAAGCTTTCTTT. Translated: CASSPTGGNTEAFF.

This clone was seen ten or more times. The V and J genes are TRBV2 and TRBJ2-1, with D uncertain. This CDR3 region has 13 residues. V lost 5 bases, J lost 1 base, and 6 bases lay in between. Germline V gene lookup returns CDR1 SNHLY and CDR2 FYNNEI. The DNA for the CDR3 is TGTGCCAGCAGTTCCGGGTCCTACAATGAGCAGTTCTTC. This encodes CASSSGSYNEQFF.

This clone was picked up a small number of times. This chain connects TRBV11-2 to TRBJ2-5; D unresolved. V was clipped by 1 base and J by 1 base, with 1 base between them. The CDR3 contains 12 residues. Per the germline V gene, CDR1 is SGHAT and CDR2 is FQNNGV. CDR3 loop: CASSLAQETQYF. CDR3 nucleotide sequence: TGTGCCAGCAGCTTAGCCCAAGAGACCCAGTACTTC.

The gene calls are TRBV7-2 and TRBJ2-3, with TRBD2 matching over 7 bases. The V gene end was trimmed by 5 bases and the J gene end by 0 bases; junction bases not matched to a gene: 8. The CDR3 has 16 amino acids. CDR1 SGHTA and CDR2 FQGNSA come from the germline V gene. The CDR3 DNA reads TGTGCCAGCAGCCGATCTAGCGGACATAGCACAGATACGCAGTATTTT. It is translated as CASSRSSGHSTDTQYF.

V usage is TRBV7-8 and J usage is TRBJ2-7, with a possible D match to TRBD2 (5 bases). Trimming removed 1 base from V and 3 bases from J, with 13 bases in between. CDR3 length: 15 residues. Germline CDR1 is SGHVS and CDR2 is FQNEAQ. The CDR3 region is CASSLGVAQNYEQYF. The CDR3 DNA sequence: TGTGCCAGCAGCTTAGGTGTAGCGCAGAACTACGAGCAGTACTTC.

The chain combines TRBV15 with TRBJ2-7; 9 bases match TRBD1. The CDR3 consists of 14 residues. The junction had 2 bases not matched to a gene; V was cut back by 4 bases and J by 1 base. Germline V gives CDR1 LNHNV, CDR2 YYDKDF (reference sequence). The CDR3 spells CATSTGTGSYEQYF. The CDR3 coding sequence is TGTGCCACCAGCACAGGGACAGGGTCCTACGAGCAGTACTTC. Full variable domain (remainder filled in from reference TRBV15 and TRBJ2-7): DAMVIQNPRYQVTQFGKPVTLSCSQTLNHNVMYWYQQKSSQAPKLLFHYYDKDFNNEADTPDNFQSRRPNTSFCFLDIRSPGLGDTAMYLCATSTGTGSYEQYFGPGTRLTVT.